These T cell receptor beta chains were read from a single sample in a study of cytomegalovirus exposure and HLA in healthy donors. Data came from immunoSEQ multiplex PCR; TCRdb stores just in-frame clones and leaves some out. The table for this sample gives 150,000 to 200,000 clones. The sequencing input was PBMCs. The receptors here all came from a man aged 25-45 years in good health and CMV-seronegative. Each CDR3 is given with its conserved first and last residue. The D gene is left open where the match is weak.

V gene: TRBV19; J gene: TRBJ1-2; D gene: TRBD1; CDR3 protein: CASSIVWDRVLYGYTF; CDR3 DNA: TGTGCCAGTAGTATTGTATGGGACAGGGTATTGTATGGCTACACCTTC
V gene: TRBV5-8; J gene: TRBJ2-3; D gene: NA; CDR3 protein: CASSKGLHTDTQYF; CDR3 DNA: TGTGCCAGCAGCAAGGGACTGCACACAGATACGCAGTATTTT
V gene: TRBV19; J gene: TRBJ2-2; D gene: NA; CDR3 protein: CASSMSDYRTGELFF; CDR3 DNA: TGTGCCAGTAGTATGTCGGACTACAGGACCGGGGAGCTGTTTTTT
V gene: TRBV4-1; J gene: TRBJ2-1; D gene: TRBD2; CDR3 protein: CASSHLTSGRNEQFF; CDR3 DNA: TGCGCCAGCAGCCACCTGACTAGCGGGAGAAATGAGCAGTTCTTC
V gene: TRBV7-9; J gene: TRBJ2-3; D gene: TRBD2; CDR3 protein: CASSLAWASGASTDTQYF; CDR3 DNA: TGTGCCAGCAGCTTAGCGTGGGCTAGCGGTGCTAGCACAGATACGCAGTATTTT
V gene: TRBV9; J gene: TRBJ1-1; D gene: NA; CDR3 protein: CASSVESWASTEAFF; CDR3 DNA: TGTGCCAGCAGCGTAGAGAGCTGGGCAAGTACTGAAGCTTTCTTT
V gene: TRBV5-6; J gene: TRBJ2-2; D gene: TRBD2; CDR3 protein: CASSFSGSLSTGELFF; CDR3 DNA: TGTGCCAGCAGCTTTAGCGGGAGCTTAAGCACCGGGGAGCTGTTTTTT
V gene: TRBV15; J gene: TRBJ2-1; D gene: TRBD2; CDR3 protein: CATSGLGLAGARNEQFF; CDR3 DNA: TGTGCCACCAGCGGTTTGGGACTAGCGGGAGCACGGAATGAGCAGTTCTTC
V gene: TRBV5-1; J gene: TRBJ2-1; D gene: TRBD1; CDR3 protein: CASSPFPGTGSYNEQFF; CDR3 DNA: TGCGCCAGCAGCCCATTCCCCGGGACAGGGAGTTACAATGAGCAGTTCTTC
V gene: TRBV30; J gene: TRBJ2-5; D gene: NA; CDR3 protein: CAWRTPRGPGETQYF; CDR3 DNA: TGTGCCTGGAGGACCCCGAGAGGACCGGGGGAGACCCAGTACTTC
V gene: TRBV6-5; J gene: TRBJ1-4; D gene: NA; CDR3 protein: CASSYSGTGTREKLFF; CDR3 DNA: TGTGCCAGCAGTTACTCAGGCACGGGAACGAGGGAAAAACTGTTTTTT
V gene: TRBV6-5; J gene: TRBJ2-7; D gene: TRBD1; CDR3 protein: CASSKRTGTYEQYF; CDR3 DNA: TGTGCCAGCAGTAAAAGGACAGGGACCTACGAGCAGTACTTC
V gene: TRBV28; J gene: TRBJ1-2; D gene: TRBD1; CDR3 protein: CASSPRTGNYGYTF; CDR3 DNA: TGTGCCAGCAGTCCTCGGACAGGGAACTATGGCTACACCTTC
V gene: TRBV4-3; J gene: TRBJ2-3; D gene: TRBD1; CDR3 protein: CASSLLRDRTDTQYF; CDR3 DNA: TGCGCCAGCAGCCTCCTCCGGGACAGAACAGATACGCAGTATTTT
V gene: TRBV4-1; J gene: TRBJ1-1; D gene: NA; CDR3 protein: CASSVTEGEGTEAFF; CDR3 DNA: TGCGCCAGCAGCGTGACAGAGGGGGAGGGCACTGAAGCTTTCTTT
V gene: TRBV6-5; J gene: TRBJ1-2; D gene: NA; CDR3 protein: CAAGYGYTF; CDR3 DNA: TGTGCCGCGGGGTATGGCTACACCTTC
V gene: TRBV5-8; J gene: TRBJ1-3; D gene: NA; CDR3 protein: CASSLGTFGTTIYF; CDR3 DNA: TGTGCCAGCAGCCTGGGGACATTCGGAACCACCATATATTTT
V gene: TRBV27; J gene: TRBJ2-7; D gene: NA; CDR3 protein: CASRDTLRYEQYF; CDR3 DNA: TGTGCCAGCAGGGACACCTTAAGGTACGAGCAGTACTTC
V gene: TRBV9; J gene: TRBJ2-5; D gene: TRBD2; CDR3 protein: CASSVALGSGSQETQYF; CDR3 DNA: TGTGCCAGCAGCGTAGCTCTCGGTAGCGGGTCTCAAGAGACCCAGTACTTC
V gene: TRBV7-9; J gene: TRBJ2-7; D gene: NA; CDR3 protein: CASSLDSLPYEQYF; CDR3 DNA: TGTGCCAGCAGCTTGGACAGCCTTCCCTACGAGCAGTACTTC
V gene: TRBV5-1; J gene: TRBJ1-4; D gene: NA; CDR3 protein: CASSLLMSGVEKLFF; CDR3 DNA: TGCGCCAGCAGCTTGCTTATGTCGGGGGTGGAAAAACTGTTTTTT
V gene: TRBV9; J gene: TRBJ2-3; D gene: TRBD2; CDR3 protein: CASSGGGGTAADTQYF; CDR3 DNA: TGTGCCAGCAGCGGGGGGGGAGGGACTGCCGCAGATACGCAGTATTTT
V gene: TRBV5-1; J gene: TRBJ1-1; D gene: NA; CDR3 protein: CASSLGAIPEAFF; CDR3 DNA: TGCGCCAGCAGCTTGGGGGCCATCCCGGAAGCTTTCTTT
V gene: TRBV18; J gene: TRBJ2-2; D gene: NA; CDR3 protein: CASSSRDPNTGELFF; CDR3 DNA: TGTGCCAGCTCTTCGAGGGATCCGAACACCGGGGAGCTGTTTTTT
V gene: TRBV28; J gene: TRBJ1-5; D gene: NA; CDR3 protein: CASKQGLDQPQHF; CDR3 DNA: TGTGCCAGCAAACAGGGTTTGGATCAGCCCCAGCATTTT
V gene: TRBV19; J gene: TRBJ1-1; D gene: TRBD1; CDR3 protein: CASRQGPKAFF; CDR3 DNA: TGTGCCAGTAGACAGGGGCCGAAAGCTTTCTTT
V gene: TRBV7-2; J gene: TRBJ2-3; D gene: NA; CDR3 protein: CASSFRGRRGSDTQYF; CDR3 DNA: TGTGCCAGCAGCTTTCGTGGCCGCAGAGGGTCTGATACGCAGTATTTT
V gene: TRBV7-2; J gene: TRBJ2-3; D gene: NA; CDR3 protein: CASSLAGGAFTDTQYF; CDR3 DNA: TGTGCCAGCAGCTTAGCGGGGGGGGCCTTCACAGATACGCAGTATTTT
V gene: TRBV6-5; J gene: TRBJ1-2; D gene: TRBD1; CDR3 protein: CASSGTDGYTF; CDR3 DNA: TGTGCCAGCAGCGGGACAGATGGCTACACCTTC
V gene: TRBV6-4; J gene: TRBJ2-1; D gene: TRBD2; CDR3 protein: CASSDSSGSGNEQFF; CDR3 DNA: TGTGCCAGCAGTGACTCGAGCGGGAGCGGAAATGAGCAGTTCTTC
V gene: TRBV12-5; J gene: TRBJ1-1; D gene: NA; CDR3 protein: CASGLVRGAAFF; CDR3 DNA: TGTGCTAGTGGTTTGGTAAGGGGTGCGGCTTTCTTT
V gene: TRBV9; J gene: TRBJ1-1; D gene: NA; CDR3 protein: CASSRVMNTEAFF; CDR3 DNA: TGTGCCAGCAGCCGGGTTATGAACACTGAAGCTTTCTTT